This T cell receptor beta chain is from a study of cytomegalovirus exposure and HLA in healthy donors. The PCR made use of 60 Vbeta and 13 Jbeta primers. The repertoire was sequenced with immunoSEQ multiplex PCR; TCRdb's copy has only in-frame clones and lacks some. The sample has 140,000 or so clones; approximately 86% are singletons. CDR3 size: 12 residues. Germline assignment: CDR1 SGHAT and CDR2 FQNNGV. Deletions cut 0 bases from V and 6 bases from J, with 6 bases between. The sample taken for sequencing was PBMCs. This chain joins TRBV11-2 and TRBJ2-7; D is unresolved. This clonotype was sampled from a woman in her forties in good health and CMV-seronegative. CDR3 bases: TGTGCCAGCAGCTTAGACAGGTCCGAGCAGTACTTC. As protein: CASSLDRSEQYF. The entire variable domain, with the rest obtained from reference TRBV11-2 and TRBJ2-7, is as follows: EAGVAQSPRYKIIEKRQSVAFWCNPISGHATLYWYQQILGQGPKLLIQFQNNGVVDDSQLPKDRFSAERLKGVDSTLKIQPAKLEDSAVYLCASSLDRSEQYFGPGTRLTVT.